This entry features one T cell receptor beta chain sequence. The CDR3 contains 14 residues. Germline V CDR1 and CDR2: SGHAT, FQDESV (reference sequence). The J segment lost 3 bases and the V segment lost 3 bases, leaving 3 bases of the junction unmatched. This record comes from a study of blood T cell repertoires in COVID-19. Study summary: The United States, Italy and Spain provided the acute and convalescent COVID-19 samples. Sources were T cells, B-cell-depleted T cells, or PBMCs; the material itself was cDNA or gDNA.

The authors' processing: Using reference gene primer amplification, nucleated cell counts were estimated. Repertoires were generated with immunoSEQ multiplex PCR, while TCRdb's copy carries only in-frame clones and drops some. The V and J calls and clone size were taken over from that table, and D and trimming were inferred from the DNA. The table includes 55,000 to 75,000 clones, over 70% detected once. This receptor was identified in a man between 60 and 70 years old with acute or convalescent COVID-19. The sequenced sample consisted of peripheral blood. V gene TRBV11-1 combines with J gene TRBJ2-7; 9 bases map to TRBD1. CDR3 nucleotide sequence: TGTGCCAGCAGCTTGGGACAGGGAGACTACGAGCAGTACTTC. It encodes CASSLGQGDYEQYF.